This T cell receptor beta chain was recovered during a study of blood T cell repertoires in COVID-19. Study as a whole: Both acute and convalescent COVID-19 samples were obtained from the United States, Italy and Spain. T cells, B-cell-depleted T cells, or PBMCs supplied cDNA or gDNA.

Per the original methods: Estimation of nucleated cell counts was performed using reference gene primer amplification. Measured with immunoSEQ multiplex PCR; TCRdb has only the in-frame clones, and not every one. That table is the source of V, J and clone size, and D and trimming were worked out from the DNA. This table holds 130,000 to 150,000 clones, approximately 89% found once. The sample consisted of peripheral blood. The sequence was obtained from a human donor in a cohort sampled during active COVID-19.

The CDR3 bases are TGTGCCAGCAGCCCTCCGGGTACAGATACGCAGTATTTT. It specifies CASSPPGTDTQYF. The chain is built from TRBV7-2 and TRBJ2-3; D not certain. Germline V gene sequence: CDR1 SGHTA, CDR2 FQGNSA. Trimming shortened V by 5 bases and J by 3 bases, and 9 bases separated the two germline ends. The CDR3 loop spans 13 amino acids.